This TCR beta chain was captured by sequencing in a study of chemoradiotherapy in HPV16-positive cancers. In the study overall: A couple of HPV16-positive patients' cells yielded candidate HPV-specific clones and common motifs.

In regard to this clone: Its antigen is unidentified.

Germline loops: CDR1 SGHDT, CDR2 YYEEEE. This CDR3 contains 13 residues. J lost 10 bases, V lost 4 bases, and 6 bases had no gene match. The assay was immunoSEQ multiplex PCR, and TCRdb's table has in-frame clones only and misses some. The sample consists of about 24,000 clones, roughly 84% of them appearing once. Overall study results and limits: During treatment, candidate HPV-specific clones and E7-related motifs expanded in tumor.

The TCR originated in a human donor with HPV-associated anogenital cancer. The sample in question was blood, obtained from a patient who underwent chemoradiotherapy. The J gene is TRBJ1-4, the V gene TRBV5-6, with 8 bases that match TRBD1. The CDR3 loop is CASSPMGQAKLFF. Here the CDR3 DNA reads TGTGCCAGCAGCCCCATGGGACAGGCAAAACTGTTTTTT.